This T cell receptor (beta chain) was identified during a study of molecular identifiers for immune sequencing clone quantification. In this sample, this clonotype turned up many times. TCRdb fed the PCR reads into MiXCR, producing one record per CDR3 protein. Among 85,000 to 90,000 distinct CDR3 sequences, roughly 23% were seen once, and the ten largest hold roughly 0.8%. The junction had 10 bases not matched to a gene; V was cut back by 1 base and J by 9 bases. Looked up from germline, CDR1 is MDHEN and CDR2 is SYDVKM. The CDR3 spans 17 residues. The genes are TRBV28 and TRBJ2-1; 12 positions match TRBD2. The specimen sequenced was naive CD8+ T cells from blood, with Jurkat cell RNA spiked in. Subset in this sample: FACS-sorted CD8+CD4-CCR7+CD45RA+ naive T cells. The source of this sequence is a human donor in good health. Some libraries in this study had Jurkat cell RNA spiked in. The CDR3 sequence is CASSLLGLAGGPSEQFF. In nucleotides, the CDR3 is TGTGCCAGCAGTTTATTAGGTCTAGCGGGAGGGCCGAGTGAGCAGTTCTTC. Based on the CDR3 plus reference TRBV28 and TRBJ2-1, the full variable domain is DVKVTQSSRYLVKRTGEKVFLECVQDMDHENMFWYRQDPGLGLRLIYFSYDVKMKEKGDIPEGYSVSREKKERFSLILESASTNQTSMYLCASSLLGLAGGPSEQFFGPGTRLTVL.